This T cell receptor beta chain comes out of a study of beta chain features in type 1 diabetes. Study findings and constraints: A potential PCR bias toward shorter templates would be equal in patient and control samples. A moderate, significant TCRB CDR3 shortening appeared in type 1 diabetes across four CD4+ subsets.

CD45RO/CCR7/CD25/CD127/CD95/CD27 staining was used to isolate CD4+ naive, central memory, regulatory and stem cell-like memory cells by sorting. What was sequenced were expressed TCRB transcripts, since all of the isolated RNA had been reverse transcribed. Clones were read by immunoSEQ multiplex PCR, and TCRdb kept only the in-frame ones, dropping some. The profile shows about 660,000 clones, over 12% of them singletons. This clone occurred a few times. The antigen is unknown. The germline CDR1 and CDR2 sequences are GTSNPN and SVGIG (reference sequence). The CDR3 is 12 residues long. The V end lost 6 bases, the J end lost 7 bases, and 16 bases lay between the germline ends.

The chain carries TRBV30 and TRBJ2-7; D is unclear. This sequence was found in a young man with type 1 diabetes. Input material: naive CD4+ T cells from blood. The CDR3 region is CACTKSRGEQYF. The CDR3 DNA reads as TGTGCCTGTACTAAGTCCCGTGGGGAGCAGTACTTC.